This TCR beta chain was sequenced for a study of blood T cells in healthy people across ages. The study's findings and limits: Naive and antigen-experienced cells were not separated, limiting conclusive comparison. Getting older went along with TCR beta diversity per million T cells dropping roughly linearly. Higher diversity and more naive CD4+ cells were features of long-lived donors, compared to aged donors.

Using a J-beta primer mix together with a sample-barcoded 5' primer, a second PCR was run for roughly 7 to 11 cycles. Using its own MiXCR run on the 5' RACE reads, TCRdb lists one record per CDR3 protein. Of 700,000 to 950,000 distinct CDR3 sequences in the sample, roughly 64% were seen once. This CDR3 has 15 residues. The J segment lost 1 base and the V segment lost 4 bases, leaving 8 bases of the junction unmatched. CDR1 and CDR2 from the germline V gene are DFQATT and SNEGSKA (reference sequence). As to this clonotype: Its matching antigen is unknown.

Researchers report isolating at least 6 million PBMCs per sample. The rearrangement joins TRBV20-1 to TRBJ2-5, with TRBD1 identical over 8 bases. What was sequenced was blood. The receptor's source is a man in his thirties or forties in good health. In DNA form, the CDR3 reads TGCAGTGCTAATACCGGGACAGGACCCCAAGAGACCCAGTACTTC. It encodes CSANTGTGPQETQYF.